This T cell receptor beta chain was captured by sequencing in a study of cytomegalovirus exposure and HLA in healthy donors. Donors in the study were healthy people who gave bone marrow. With regard to this clone: What it binds is unknown.

Study-level findings and limits: Presence/absence analyses rested on an assumption that sequencing depth was roughly uniform across donors. A later analysis associated 16,000 or so TCR beta sequences with HLA alleles at a 0.05 false discovery rate.

The PCR employed 60 Vbeta primers together with 13 Jbeta primers. Generated by immunoSEQ multiplex PCR, the TCRdb table keeps only in-frame clones and is missing some. This sample yields 80,000 to 100,000 clones, of which more than 60% are seen a single time; about 2.5% belongs to the top ten. Trimming cost V 4 bases and J 7 bases, with 16 bases left between them. CDR1 and CDR2 (germline): SEHNR, FQNEAQ (reference sequence). CDR3 size: 14 residues. The chain combines TRBV7-9 with TRBJ1-2; weak D call: TRBD1 (5 bases). This receptor was identified in a man aged 50 to 59 in good health and CMV-seronegative. The sequenced material came from PBMCs. CDR3 in amino acids: CASSSQVGGLGYTF. In nucleotides, the CDR3 is TGTGCCAGCAGCTCCCAGGTCGGGGGTCTTGGCTACACCTTC.